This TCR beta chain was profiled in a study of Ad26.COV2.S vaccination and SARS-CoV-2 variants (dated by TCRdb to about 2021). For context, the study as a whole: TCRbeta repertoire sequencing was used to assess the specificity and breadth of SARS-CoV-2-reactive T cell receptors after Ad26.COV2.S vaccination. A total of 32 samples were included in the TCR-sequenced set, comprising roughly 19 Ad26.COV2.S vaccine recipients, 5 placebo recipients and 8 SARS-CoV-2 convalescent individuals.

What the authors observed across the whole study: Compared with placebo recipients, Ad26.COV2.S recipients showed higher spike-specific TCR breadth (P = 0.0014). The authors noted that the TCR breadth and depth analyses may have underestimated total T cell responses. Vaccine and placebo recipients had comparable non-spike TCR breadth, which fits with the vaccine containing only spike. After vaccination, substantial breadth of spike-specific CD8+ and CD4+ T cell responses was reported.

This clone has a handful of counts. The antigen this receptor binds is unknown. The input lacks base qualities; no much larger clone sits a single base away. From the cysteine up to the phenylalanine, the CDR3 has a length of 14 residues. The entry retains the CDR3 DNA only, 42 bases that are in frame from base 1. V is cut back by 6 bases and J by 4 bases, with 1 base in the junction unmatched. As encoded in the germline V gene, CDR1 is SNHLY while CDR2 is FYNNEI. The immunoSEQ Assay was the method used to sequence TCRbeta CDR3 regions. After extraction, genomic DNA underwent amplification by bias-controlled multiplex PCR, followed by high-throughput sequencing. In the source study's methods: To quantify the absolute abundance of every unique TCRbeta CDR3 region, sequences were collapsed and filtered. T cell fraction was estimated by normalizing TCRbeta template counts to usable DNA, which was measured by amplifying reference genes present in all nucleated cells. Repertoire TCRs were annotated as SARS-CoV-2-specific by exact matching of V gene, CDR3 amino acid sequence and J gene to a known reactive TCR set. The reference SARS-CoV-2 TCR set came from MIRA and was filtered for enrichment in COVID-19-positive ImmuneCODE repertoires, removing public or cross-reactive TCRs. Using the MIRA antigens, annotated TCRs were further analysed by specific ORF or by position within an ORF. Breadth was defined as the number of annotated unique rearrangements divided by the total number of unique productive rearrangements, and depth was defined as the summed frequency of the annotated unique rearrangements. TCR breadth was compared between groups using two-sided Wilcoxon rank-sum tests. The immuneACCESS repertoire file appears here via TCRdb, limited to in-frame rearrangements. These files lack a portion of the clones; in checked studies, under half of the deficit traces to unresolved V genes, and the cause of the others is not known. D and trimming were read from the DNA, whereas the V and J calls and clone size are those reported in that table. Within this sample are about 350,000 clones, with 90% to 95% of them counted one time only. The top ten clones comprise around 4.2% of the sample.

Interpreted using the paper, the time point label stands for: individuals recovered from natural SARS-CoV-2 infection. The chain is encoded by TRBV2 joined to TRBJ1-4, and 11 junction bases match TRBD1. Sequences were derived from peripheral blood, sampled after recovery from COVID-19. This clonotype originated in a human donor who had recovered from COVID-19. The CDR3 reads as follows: CASRGTGGNEKLFF. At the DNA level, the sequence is TGTGCCAGCAGAGGGACAGGGGGTAATGAAAAACTGTTTTTT.